This T cell receptor (beta chain) derives from a study of T cell responses to AZD1222 COVID-19 vaccine (dated by TCRdb to the early 2020s). About the study as a whole: AZD1222 recipients with second doses at about 4 weeks or about 12 weeks were pooled, because spike-specific TCR depth and breadth did not differ between schedules. A total of 230 to 250 trial participants underwent TCR sequencing, of whom some 210 received two doses of AZD1222 and some 25 received two doses of the MenACWY control vaccine. Trial participants were enrolled into age subgroups of 18-55, 56-69 and 70-plus years, which contained about 150, 27 and 61 TCR-sequenced participants, respectively. The paper as a whole reports these results and caveats: Reportedly, close to half of the unique spike-specific TCRs recognized epitopes lying outside the regions that are mutated in the B.1.351 and B.1.1.7 variants. Conclusions about previously exposed vaccinees are limited, since just six or seven AZD1222 recipients were seropositive for SARS-CoV-2 at baseline. Because no day 14 peak-response samples were available, repertoires were characterized only after the peak T cell response. Most participants were white British and females outnumbered males, and the authors suggested that clonal diversity may have been underestimated. After two AZD1222 doses, both the breadth and the depth of spike-specific TCRs were significantly higher than at day 0 and than in MenACWY recipients. The vaccine-associated CD4 TCRs covered the entire spike protein, and the dominant responses fell in regions 160-218 and 743-854. In the small 56-69-year group, the increase in depth fell short of significance, most likely because of low power.

About this clone: The specificity of this receptor is unknown. No base quality values were provided; no much bigger clone lies one nucleotide off.

The CDR3 regions of human TCRbeta chains were subjected to immunosequencing. The paper's data handling went like this. Repertoire TCRs were matched against a reference library of SARS-CoV-2-specific TCRs generated with the MIRA antigen-specificity platform. Breadth was defined as the fraction of unique TCRs that were SARS-CoV-2-associated. Depth was defined as the fraction of total T cells that were SARS-CoV-2-associated. Each spike-specific TCR was assigned to its reactive spike region and to a CD4 or CD8 class using the MIRA data. Log10-transformed breadth and depth values were compared by one-way ANOVA with Sidak's multiple comparisons tests. Entries here come from immuneACCESS through TCRdb and include only in-frame sequences with V and J called. Some clones fail to appear in such tables; in the studies checked, an unresolved V gene covers under half of the shortfall, and the cause of the remainder is unknown. That table is the source of V, J and clone size, and D and trimming were worked out from the DNA. The sample includes around 120,000 clones, with about 90% observed a single time. The top ten constitute 13% to 15% of the sample.

The time point label, read with the paper, signifies: baseline before first vaccination. Vaccinee samples came from UK trials COV001 and COV002, including a single-blind randomized controlled phase 2/3 trial of AZD1222 (ChAdOx1 nCoV-19) in healthy adults. Trial participant PBMC samples were collected at day 0 and day 28 after the second dose for TCRbeta chain sequencing. This material consisted of peripheral blood, taken on day 0 of AZD1222 vaccination. The sequence was collected from an adult in good health.

The CDR3 reads CASSFTSPPRDTEAFF. The DNA sequence reads TGTGCCAGCAGTTTCACGTCACCCCCTCGGGACACTGAAGCTTTCTTT. This sequence uses TRBV6-5 and TRBJ1-1, with no reliable assignment of the D segment. The junction shows trimming of 4 bases on V and 3 bases on J, plus 18 bases between the germline ends. Including the terminal cysteine and phenylalanine, the CDR3 comprises 16 residues. The only DNA kept is the CDR3, 48 bases in frame from the first base. CDR1 MNHEY and CDR2 SVGAGI are derived from the germline V gene.